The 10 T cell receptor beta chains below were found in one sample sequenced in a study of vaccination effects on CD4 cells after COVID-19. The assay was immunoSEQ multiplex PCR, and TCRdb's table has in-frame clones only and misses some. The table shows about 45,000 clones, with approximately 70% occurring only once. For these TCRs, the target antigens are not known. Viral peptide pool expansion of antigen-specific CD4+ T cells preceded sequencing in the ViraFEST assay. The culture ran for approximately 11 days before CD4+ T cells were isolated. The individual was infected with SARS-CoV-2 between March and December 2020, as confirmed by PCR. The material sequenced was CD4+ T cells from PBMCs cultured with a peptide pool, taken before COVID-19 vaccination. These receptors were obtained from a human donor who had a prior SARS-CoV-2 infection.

In DNA form, the CDR3 reads TGTGCCAGCAGCTTAGCGGGAGATTATGGCTACACCTTC. This codes for CASSLAGDYGYTF. The chain links TRBV11-2 to TRBJ1-2, with D unclear. This CDR3 contains 13 residues. The V and J ends lost 1 base and 5 bases respectively, with 8 bases between them. CDR1 is SGHAT, CDR2 FQNNGV, per germline.

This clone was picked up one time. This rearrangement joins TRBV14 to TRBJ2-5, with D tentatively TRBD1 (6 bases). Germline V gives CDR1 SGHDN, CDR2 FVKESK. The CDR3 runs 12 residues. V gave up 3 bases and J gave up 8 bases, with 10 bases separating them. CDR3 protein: CASSQNRETQYF. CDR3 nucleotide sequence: TGTGCCAGCAGCCAGAACAGGGAAACCCAGTACTTC.

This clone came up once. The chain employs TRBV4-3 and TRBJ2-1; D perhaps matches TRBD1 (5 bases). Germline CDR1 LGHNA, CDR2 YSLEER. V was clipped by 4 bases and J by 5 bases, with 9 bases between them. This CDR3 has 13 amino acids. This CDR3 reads CASSLQENNEQFF. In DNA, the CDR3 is TGCGCCAGCAGCCTACAGGAGAACAATGAGCAGTTCTTC.

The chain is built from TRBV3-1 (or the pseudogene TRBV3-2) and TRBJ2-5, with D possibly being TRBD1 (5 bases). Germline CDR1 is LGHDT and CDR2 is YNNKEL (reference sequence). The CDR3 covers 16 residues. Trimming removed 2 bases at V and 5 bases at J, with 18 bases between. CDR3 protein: CASSQPLSRVGETQYF. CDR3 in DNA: TGTGCCAGCAGCCAACCTCTCTCCAGGGTAGGTGAGACCCAGTACTTC.

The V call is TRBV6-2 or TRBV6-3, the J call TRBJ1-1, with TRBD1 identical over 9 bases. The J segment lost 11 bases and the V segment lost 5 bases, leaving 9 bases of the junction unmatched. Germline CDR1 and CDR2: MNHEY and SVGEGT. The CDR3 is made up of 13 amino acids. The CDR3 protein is CASSQTGGYSAFF. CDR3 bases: TGTGCCAGCAGTCAAACAGGGGGCTACTCGGCTTTCTTT.

CDR3: CASSLGGTDTQYF. The CDR3 region has the DNA TGTGCCAGCAGTTTAGGGGGCACAGATACGCAGTATTTT. The chain links TRBV27 to TRBJ2-3; D unresolved. Trimming took off 2 bases at V and 1 base at J, with 4 bases between the two ends. The germline V gene encodes CDR1 MNHEY and CDR2 SMNVEV (reference sequence). The CDR3 has 13 amino acids.

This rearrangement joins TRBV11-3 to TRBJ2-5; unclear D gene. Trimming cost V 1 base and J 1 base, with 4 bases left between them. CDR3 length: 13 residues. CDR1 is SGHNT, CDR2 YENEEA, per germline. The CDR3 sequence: CASSLGSQETQYF. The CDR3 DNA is TGTGCCAGCAGCTTAGGGTCCCAAGAGACCCAGTACTTC.

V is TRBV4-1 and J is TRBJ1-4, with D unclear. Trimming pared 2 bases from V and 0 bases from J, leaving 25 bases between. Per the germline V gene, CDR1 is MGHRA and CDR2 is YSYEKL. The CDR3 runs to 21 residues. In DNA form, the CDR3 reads TGCGCCAGCAGCCAAACACTACTGACCGAGCTTGAGAGGGCAACTAATGAAAAACTGTTTTTT. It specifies CASSQTLLTELERATNEKLFF.

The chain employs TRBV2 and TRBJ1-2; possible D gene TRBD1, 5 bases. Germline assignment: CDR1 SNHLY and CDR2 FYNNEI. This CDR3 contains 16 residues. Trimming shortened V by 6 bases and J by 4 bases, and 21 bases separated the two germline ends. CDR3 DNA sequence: TGTGCCAGCAGAACAAGTTCTGGGGACGGGATCTATGGCTACACCTTC. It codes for CASRTSSGDGIYGYTF.

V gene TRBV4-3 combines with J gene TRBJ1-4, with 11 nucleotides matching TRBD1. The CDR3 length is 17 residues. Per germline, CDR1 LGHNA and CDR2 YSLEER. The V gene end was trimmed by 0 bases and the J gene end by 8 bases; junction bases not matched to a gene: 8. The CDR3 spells CASSQDVGQGAREKLFF. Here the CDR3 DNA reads TGCGCCAGCAGCCAAGATGTTGGACAGGGGGCGCGGGAAAAACTGTTTTTT.